This record looks at one T cell receptor (beta chain) sequence and its context. The antigen is not known. V was shortened by 3 bases and J by 0 bases, with 21 bases between the two germline ends. Germline V gives CDR1 SGHRS, CDR2 YFSETQ. This CDR3 has 19 residues. The sample comes from a study of identical twins. Notes on the study in general: Cross-sectional statistics, not tracking of the same donors, supported the conclusions. Whereas memory repertoires showed no such difference, abundant cord blood beta clonotypes carried fewer insertions.

Unique molecular identifiers were in the cDNA, with template-switch universal primer binding. TCRdb itself ran the 5' RACE reads through MiXCR, one entry per CDR3 protein. The sample lists some 590,000 distinct CDR3 sequences, approximately 9.6% occurring once. The same sample was also studied in work on yellow fever vaccine responses in identical twins.

Input material: PBMCs. This TCR was sampled from a woman aged 18-29 years in good health. The V call is TRBV5-1, the J call TRBJ1-4; possible D gene TRBD1, 6 bases. DNA for the CDR3: TGCGCCAGCAGCTCAGCGCCGACAGGCCGACCTGCAACTAATGAAAAACTGTTTTTT. Amino acid sequence: CASSSAPTGRPATNEKLFF.